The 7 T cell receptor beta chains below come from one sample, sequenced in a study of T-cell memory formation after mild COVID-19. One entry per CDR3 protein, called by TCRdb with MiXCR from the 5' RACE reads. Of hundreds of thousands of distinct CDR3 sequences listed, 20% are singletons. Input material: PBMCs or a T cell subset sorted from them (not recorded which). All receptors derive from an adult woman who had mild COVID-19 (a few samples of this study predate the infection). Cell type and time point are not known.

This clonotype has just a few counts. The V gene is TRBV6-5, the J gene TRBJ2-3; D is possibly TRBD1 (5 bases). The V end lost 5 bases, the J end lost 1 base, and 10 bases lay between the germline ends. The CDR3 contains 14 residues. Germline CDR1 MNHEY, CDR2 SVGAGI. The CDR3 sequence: CASSHPGRTDTQYF. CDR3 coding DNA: TGTGCCAGCAGTCACCCAGGGCGCACAGATACGCAGTATTTT.

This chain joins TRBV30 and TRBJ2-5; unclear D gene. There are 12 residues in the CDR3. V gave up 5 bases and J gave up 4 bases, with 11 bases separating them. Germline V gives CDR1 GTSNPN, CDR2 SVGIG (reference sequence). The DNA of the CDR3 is TGTGCCTGGCGGGTCAGTCTAGAGACCCAGTACTTC. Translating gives CAWRVSLETQYF.

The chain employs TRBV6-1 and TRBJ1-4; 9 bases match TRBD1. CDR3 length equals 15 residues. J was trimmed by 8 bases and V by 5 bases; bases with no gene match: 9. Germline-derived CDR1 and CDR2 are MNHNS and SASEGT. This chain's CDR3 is CASSRLDRGTEKLFF. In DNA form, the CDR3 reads TGTGCCAGCAGTCGACTTGACAGGGGGACGGAAAAACTGTTTTTT.

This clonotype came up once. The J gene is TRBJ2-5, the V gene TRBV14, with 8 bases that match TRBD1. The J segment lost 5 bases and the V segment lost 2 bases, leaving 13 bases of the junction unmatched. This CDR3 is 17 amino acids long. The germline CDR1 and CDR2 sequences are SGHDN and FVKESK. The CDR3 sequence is CASSQKRDRTLTETQYF. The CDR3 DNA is TGTGCCAGCAGCCAAAAACGGGACAGGACCCTAACGGAGACCCAGTACTTC.

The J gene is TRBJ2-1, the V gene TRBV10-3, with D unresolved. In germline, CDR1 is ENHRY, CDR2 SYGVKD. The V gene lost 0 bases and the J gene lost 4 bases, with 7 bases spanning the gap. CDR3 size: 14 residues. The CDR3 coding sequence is TGTGCCATCAGTGAGTCTTACAGTTACAATGAGCAGTTCTTC. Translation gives CAISESYSYNEQFF.

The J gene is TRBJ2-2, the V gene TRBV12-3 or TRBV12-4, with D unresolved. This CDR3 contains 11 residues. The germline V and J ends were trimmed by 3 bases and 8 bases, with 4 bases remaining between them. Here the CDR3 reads CASSLQGELFF. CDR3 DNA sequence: TGTGCCAGCAGTTTGCAAGGGGAGCTGTTTTTT.

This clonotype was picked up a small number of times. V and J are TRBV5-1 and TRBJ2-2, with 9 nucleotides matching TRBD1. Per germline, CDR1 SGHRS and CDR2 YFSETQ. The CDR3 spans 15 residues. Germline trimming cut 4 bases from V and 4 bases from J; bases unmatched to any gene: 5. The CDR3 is CASSDGTGPTGELFF. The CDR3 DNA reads TGCGCCAGCAGCGACGGGACAGGGCCCACCGGGGAGCTGTTTTTT.